This is a list of T cell receptor beta chains from one sample in a study of blood T cells in healthy people across ages. TCRdb passed the 5' RACE reads through MiXCR, listing each CDR3 protein once. The sample has hundreds of thousands of distinct CDR3 sequences, about 24% seen once; the top ten hold 22%. Sequencing used blood. Source of these receptors: a man aged 65-85 years in good health. CDR3s include the opening cysteine and the closing phenylalanine or tryptophan. The D gene is left open where the match is weak. Clone size is shown for a subset of rows, as once, few, many or a class of expanded clone.

DNA	CDR3	V	J	D	size
TGTGCCAGCAGTTACGGGGGGAACATTCAGTACTTC	CASSYGGNIQYF	TRBV6-6	TRBJ2-4	NA	many
TGTGCCAGCAGTGAATGGAGGACACCTAACTATGGCTGCACCTTC	CASSEWRTPNYGCTF	TRBV25-1	TRBJ1-2	NA	NA
TGTGCCAGCAGCGTAGAGGTAGCACGGGATACGCAGTATTTT	CASSVEVARDTQYF	TRBV9	TRBJ2-3	NA	NA
TGTGCCAGCAGCCTCCGCGGGGGTCGGACAGATACGCAGTATTTT	CASSLRGGRTDTQYF	TRBV28	TRBJ2-3	TRBD2	many
TGTGCCAGCAGTTTACAGCGTTCACCCCTCCACTTT	CASSLQRSPLHF	TRBV6-5	TRBJ1-6	NA	NA
TGTGCCAGCAGCAATGGGGGGGTGACTGACGAGCAGTACTTC	CASSNGGVTDEQYF	TRBV21-1	TRBJ2-7	NA	NA
TGCAGTGCCCCCGGGACTCCATCCTACAATGAGCAGTTCTTC	CSAPGTPSYNEQFF	TRBV20-1	TRBJ2-1	NA	few
TGTGCCAGCAGCTTATGGGGCGACGAGCAGTTCTTC	CASSLWGDEQFF	TRBV7-2	TRBJ2-1	NA	few
TGTGCCAGCAGTTACAGCTCGGCGGGGCGGAGCTCCTACAATGAGCAGTTCTTC	CASSYSSAGRSSYNEQFF	TRBV6-5	TRBJ2-1	NA	few
TGTGCCAGCAGTCACACTAGCGGGGGCTCACTCCATGAGCAGTTCTTC	CASSHTSGGSLHEQFF	TRBV12-3/TRBV12-4	TRBJ2-1	TRBD2	few
TGTGCCAGCAGCTTAGGACCGACTAGCAATCAGCCCCAGCATTTT	CASSLGPTSNQPQHF	TRBV5-6	TRBJ1-5	NA	NA
TGCAGTGCCCCGACAGACAATGAGCAGTTCTTC	CSAPTDNEQFF	TRBV20-1	TRBJ2-1	NA	NA
TGCAGTGCTAGGCGGGATTATAGCAATCAGCCCCAGCATTTT	CSARRDYSNQPQHF	TRBV20-1	TRBJ1-5	NA	once
TGTGCCAGCTCACCAACGAGACAGGGGAACCAAGAGACCCAGTACTTC	CASSPTRQGNQETQYF	TRBV18	TRBJ2-5	TRBD1	NA
TGTGCCACCAGCGGTACGATAGATCCCTATGGCTACACCTTC	CATSGTIDPYGYTF	TRBV24-1	TRBJ1-2	NA	few
TGTGCCAGCAGTTCCAGCGGAGATTACGAGCAGTACTTC	CASSSSGDYEQYF	TRBV6-2/TRBV6-3	TRBJ2-7	NA	NA
TGTGCCAGCAGTGGACAGGGCGTTCGGGGCTACACCTTC	CASSGQGVRGYTF	TRBV28	TRBJ1-2	TRBD1	NA
TGTGCCACCAAGAACTCTGGGGCCAACGTCCTGACTTTC	CATKNSGANVLTF	TRBV24-1	TRBJ2-6	NA	many
TGCGCCAGCAGCCCCGGGGGGGGAGAGGAGGACTACACCTTC	CASSPGGGEEDYTF	TRBV5-1	TRBJ1-2	NA	NA
TGTGCCAGCAGTCCAAGGAAGACTAACTATGGCTACACCTTC	CASSPRKTNYGYTF	TRBV2	TRBJ1-2	NA	many
TGTGCCATCAGTTTTTACGAAGATGAGCAGTTCTTC	CAISFYEDEQFF	TRBV10-3	TRBJ2-1	NA	few
TGCAGTGCTAGAGAGCTGGACACCGGGGAGCTGTTTTTT	CSARELDTGELFF	TRBV20-1	TRBJ2-2	NA	few
TGTGCCAGCAGCACCCAACAAAGACCAGGGGGACGTACAGATACGCAGTATTTT	CASSTQQRPGGRTDTQYF	TRBV7-9	TRBJ2-3	TRBD1	few
TGTGCCAGCAGCTTGTGGGATCGCCAGCCCCAGCATTTT	CASSLWDRQPQHF	TRBV5-5	TRBJ1-5	NA	few
TGCGCCAGCAGCCCCCGGGACAGACCTATGGGCAATCAGCCCCAGCATTTT	CASSPRDRPMGNQPQHF	TRBV5-1	TRBJ1-5	TRBD1	NA
TGCAGTGCTCCGGGACTAGCGGGAGAAGAGACCCAGTACTTC	CSAPGLAGEETQYF	TRBV20-1	TRBJ2-5	TRBD2	NA
TGTGCCAGCAGTACCGTTCTCGAGGGACACAAAAACATTCAGTACTTC	CASSTVLEGHKNIQYF	TRBV6-8	TRBJ2-4	NA	NA
TGTGCCAGCAGTGGGAACGGGGGATTCACAGATACGCAGTATTTT	CASSGNGGFTDTQYF	TRBV2	TRBJ2-3	NA	NA
TGTGCCAGTAGTATGAGGGAACAGTTAGGACAAAACATTCAGTACTTC	CASSMREQLGQNIQYF	TRBV19	TRBJ2-4	NA	NA
TGTGCCAGCAGCCAAGATGTCGGATTATATGGCTACACCTTC	CASSQDVGLYGYTF	TRBV3-1	TRBJ1-2	NA	NA
TGTGCCAGCACCCAGTGGGGGGATGCCAAAAACATTCAGTACTTC	CASTQWGDAKNIQYF	TRBV7-2	TRBJ2-4	NA	NA
TGTGCCAGCAGCCTCCAGACAGGAGTAAAAAACATTCAGTACTTC	CASSLQTGVKNIQYF	TRBV12-3/TRBV12-4	TRBJ2-4	NA	many
TGCAGTGCTCCCGAGGGACTACACACAGATACGCAGTATTTT	CSAPEGLHTDTQYF	TRBV20-1	TRBJ2-3	TRBD2	NA
TGTGCCAGCAGCAAAGAGGGGTACGAGCAGTACTTC	CASSKEGYEQYF	TRBV9	TRBJ2-7	NA	NA
TGTGCCAGCAGCCCTAAAAGCGGTTGGAACACCGGGGAGCTGTTTTTT	CASSPKSGWNTGELFF	TRBV7-8	TRBJ2-2	NA	NA
TGCAGCGTTGAAGCCCACGGGGAGACCCAGTACTTC	CSVEAHGETQYF	TRBV29-1	TRBJ2-5	NA	NA
TGTGCCAGCAGCCAAGGCTCCCCAGGGATGGAGTTCTTC	CASSQGSPGMEFF	TRBV3-1	TRBJ2-1	NA	NA
TGTGCCAGCAGCTTAGTTTCCAATGAGCAGTTCTTC	CASSLVSNEQFF	TRBV7-6	TRBJ2-1	NA	many
TGCGCCGGCGGGGTGACTAGCGGAAGAGGGGCGGATGAGCAGTTCTTC	CAGGVTSGRGADEQFF	TRBV5-1	TRBJ2-1	TRBD2	NA
TGTGCCAGCAGCTTCTCGGGTTTTAGCGGGGGCACAGATACGCAGTATTTT	CASSFSGFSGGTDTQYF	TRBV7-2	TRBJ2-3	TRBD2	NA
TGCAGTGCTAGAGTAGTGGGGGCCACAGATACGCAGTATTTT	CSARVVGATDTQYF	TRBV20-1	TRBJ2-3	NA	NA
TGCAGCGCTGCTGCGGGGACAGGGTTTTCCTTGAACACTGAAGCTTTCTTT	CSAAAGTGFSLNTEAFF	TRBV29-1	TRBJ1-1	TRBD1	few
TGTGCCAGCAGCCGACAGACGCTTAAGGATGGCTACACCTTC	CASSRQTLKDGYTF	TRBV5-5	TRBJ1-2	NA	few
TGTGCCAGCAGCCAAGTGAGGGCTGCCCCTTACGAGCAGTACTTC	CASSQVRAAPYEQYF	TRBV4-2	TRBJ2-7	NA	NA
TGTGCCAGCAGTTTATTTGGGGTTTTAGCCAAAAACATTCAGTACTTC	CASSLFGVLAKNIQYF	TRBV27	TRBJ2-4	NA	NA